The text below deals with one TCR beta chain. Its antigen is not known. TCRdb used MiXCR to reprocess the reads, holding one entry per CDR3 protein. The sample yields about 770,000 distinct CDR3 sequences, about 27% seen once. This specimen comes from a study of T cell repertoires in cytomegalovirus infection. Germline V gene lookup returns CDR1 PRHDT and CDR2 FYEKMQ (reference sequence). The CDR3 runs to 14 residues. Trimming took 0 bases from V and 5 from J, leaving 11 bases between them. The sample in question was cultured CD8+ T cells from PBMCs, obtained from culture after CMV antigen stimulation. The receptor was isolated from a human donor in good health (CMV status not recorded). Some clones in this sample may be carry-over from other donors' samples. The V and J genes are TRBV13 and TRBJ2-7, with D possibly matching TRBD2 (5 bases). The chain's CDR3 is CASSLGRRQHEQYF. The CDR3, as DNA: TGTGCCAGCAGCTTAGGCAGGAGGCAGCACGAGCAGTACTTC.